The 16 T cell receptor beta chains reported below all come from one sample, sequenced in a study of human T cells and chemical hapten exposure. The library attached unique molecular identifiers to individual cDNA molecules. TCRdb recomputed calls from the reads with MiXCR, one row per CDR3 protein. The sample yields more than 100,000 distinct CDR3 sequences, about 8.9% seen once. Blood, whole and unfractionated, served as the source for total RNA extraction. Sequencing input: whole blood. The receptors were sampled from a human donor in good health. Some clones in this sample may be carry-over from other donors' samples.

This clonotype occurred a few times. The CDR3 sequence is CASSTDRYEQYF. In DNA form, the CDR3 reads TGTGCCAGCAGCACGGACCGCTACGAGCAGTACTTC. This chain joins TRBV7-9 and TRBJ2-7, with D unclear. CDR1 and CDR2 (germline): SEHNR, FQNEAQ (reference sequence). This CDR3 contains 12 residues. Trimming took 5 bases from V and 3 from J, leaving 8 bases between them.

The chain is built from TRBV12-3 or TRBV12-4 and TRBJ2-7; 12 bases fit TRBD1. The CDR3 sequence is 20 residues long. With V trimmed by 3 bases and J by 4 bases, 19 bases remained unmatched. The CDR3, as DNA: TGTGCCAGCAGTTTGGGGACTAACATTGTGGGGACAGGGGGCTTATACGAGCAGTACTTC. It specifies CASSLGTNIVGTGGLYEQYF.

This clonotype occurred many times. CDR3 protein: CASSQEKEKLFF. CDR3 nucleotides: TGCGCCAGCAGCCAAGAAAAGGAAAAACTGTTTTTT. The chain carries TRBV4-1 and TRBJ1-4; D ambiguous. The length of the CDR3 is 12 residues. V was shortened by 0 bases and J by 8 bases, with 4 bases between the two germline ends. Germline V gene lookup returns CDR1 MGHRA and CDR2 YSYEKL.

This clonotype was counted between two and nine times. V usage is TRBV10-3 and J usage is TRBJ1-1, with D unclear. Germline CDR1 reads ENHRY; CDR2 reads SYGVKD. CDR3 length: 12 residues. With 6 bases removed from V and 0 bases from J, the gap between germline ends came to 5 bases. The DNA of the CDR3 is TGTGCCATCAGCCAGCTGAACACTGAAGCTTTCTTT. Translation gives CAISQLNTEAFF.

This clonotype occurred many times. This chain connects TRBV6-5 to TRBJ1-1; tentatively, D is TRBD1 (5 bases). This CDR3 is 12 amino acids long. V shed 9 bases and J shed 7 bases, with 15 bases lying between them. Germline lookup yields CDR1 MNHEY and CDR2 SVGAGI. CDR3 protein: CASIQVPLEAFF. CDR3 nucleotide sequence: TGTGCCAGTATACAGGTTCCCCTTGAAGCTTTCTTT.

The table lists this clonotype with a count of one. The chain has TRBV19 and TRBJ2-6; tentative D call: TRBD1 (6 bases). The V gene lost 6 bases and the J gene lost 1 base, with 7 bases spanning the gap. The germline V gene has CDR1 LNHDA and CDR2 SQIVND (reference sequence). The CDR3 loop spans 14 amino acids. The CDR3 coding sequence is TGTGCCAGTAGACAGGGATCTGGGGCCAACGTCCTGACTTTC. The encoded protein is CASRQGSGANVLTF.

The chain employs TRBV2 and TRBJ2-5; TRBD1 is a possible D gene (6 bases). The CDR3 sequence is 12 residues long. Germline V CDR1 and CDR2: SNHLY, FYNNEI. Deletions cut 8 bases from V and 1 base from J, with 8 bases between. The CDR3 DNA follows: TGTGCCAGCCAGGGGATCCAAGAGACCCAGTACTTC. It specifies CASQGIQETQYF. The whole variable domain, filled in from reference TRBV2 and TRBJ2-5, reads EPEVTQTPSHQVTQMGQEVILRCVPISNHLYFYWYRQILGQKVEFLVSFYNNEISEKSEIFDDQFSVERPDGSNFTLKIRSTKLEDSAMYFCASQGIQETQYFGPGTRLLVL.

The count of this clonotype is one. The chain has TRBV28 and TRBJ1-5, with D possibly matching TRBD1 (6 bases). CDR3 size: 15 residues. Germline V gives CDR1 MDHEN, CDR2 SYDVKM. Trimming cost V 6 bases and J 2 bases, with 14 bases left between them. The CDR3: CASRPTTGRNQPQHF. The CDR3 DNA reads TGTGCCAGCAGACCTACTACAGGGCGCAATCAGCCCCAGCATTTT. Looking up the rest from reference TRBV28 and TRBJ1-5 gives the full variable domain: DVKVTQSSRYLVKRTGEKVFLECVQDMDHENMFWYRQDPGLGLRLIYFSYDVKMKEKGDIPEGYSVSREKKERFSLILESASTNQTSMYLCASRPTTGRNQPQHFGDGTRLSIL.

This clonotype has just a few counts. The J gene is TRBJ2-2, the V gene TRBV5-1, with D possibly matching TRBD1 (6 bases). CDR1 SGHRS and CDR2 YFSETQ come from the germline V gene. The CDR3 contains 18 residues. The V gene lost 1 base and the J gene lost 4 bases, with 20 bases spanning the gap. The CDR3 here is CASSLNAQGFPSTGELFF. CDR3 DNA: TGCGCCAGCAGCTTGAACGCACAGGGTTTTCCGAGCACCGGGGAGCTGTTTTTT.

This CDR3 is CASSQETSETQYF. CDR3 in DNA: TGTGCCAGCAGCCAAGAGACATCCGAGACCCAGTACTTC. This chain joins TRBV3-1 and TRBJ2-5; D is uncertain. The CDR3 contains 13 residues. Germline CDR1 is LGHDT and CDR2 is YNNKEL (reference sequence). The V and J ends lost 0 bases and 5 bases respectively, with 7 bases between them.

A few counts support this clonotype. This sequence joins TRBV7-9 and TRBJ2-6; 9 nucleotides line up with TRBD1. The CDR3 has 19 amino acids. V lost 5 bases to trimming and J lost 0 bases; unmatched junction nucleotides: 11. Per the germline V gene, CDR1 is SEHNR and CDR2 is FQNEAQ (reference sequence). For the CDR3, the DNA is TGTGCCAGCAGCCCCGTGGCGGGACAGGGTAGCTCTGGGGCCAACGTCCTGACTTTC. Translation: CASSPVAGQGSSGANVLTF.

This clonotype was recorded a few times. This CDR3 is CASSQDTTVSSYNEQFF. The CDR3, as DNA: TGCGCCAGCAGCCAAGATACCACGGTGAGCTCCTACAATGAGCAGTTCTTC. V is TRBV4-1 and J is TRBJ2-1; D unclear. The CDR3 length is 17 residues. Germline V gene data show CDR1 as MGHRA and CDR2 as YSYEKL. V was shortened by 0 bases and J by 0 bases, with 12 bases between the two germline ends.

This clonotype was seen only a few times. V usage is TRBV25-1 and J usage is TRBJ2-7; 8 bases are shared with TRBD1. CDR3 length: 19 amino acids. Germline lookup yields CDR1 MGHDK and CDR2 SYGVNS. V was pared by 3 bases and J by 3 bases, with 19 bases of the junction left unmatched. In nucleotides, the CDR3 is TGTGCCAGCAGTGATGGGACAGGAGATATGGGGGAATGGGTCTACGAGCAGTACTTC. Translated: CASSDGTGDMGEWVYEQYF.

This sequence joins TRBV7-3 and TRBJ2-3; D unclear. The CDR3 sequence is 14 residues long. The ends were cut back, 1 base at V and 2 bases at J, with 7 bases in the middle. CDR1 and CDR2 (germline): SGHTA, FQGTGA. This CDR3 is CASSLSGFTDTQYF. In DNA, the CDR3 is TGTGCCAGCAGCTTAAGCGGCTTCACAGATACGCAGTATTTT.

In its sample, this clonotype was seen many times. V usage is TRBV20-1 and J usage is TRBJ2-1, with 7 nucleotides matching TRBD1. V was clipped by 6 bases and J by 7 bases; unmatched bases: 9. The germline CDR1 and CDR2 sequences are DFQATT and SNEGSKA (reference sequence). The CDR3 runs to 13 residues. The CDR3: CSAALGQLNEQFF. The CDR3 DNA follows: TGCAGTGCCGCGTTGGGACAGCTGAATGAGCAGTTCTTC.

This clonotype was seen ten or more times. The CDR3 DNA sequence: TGTGCCAGCAGCCCCAGACAGGTTCGAGGCGGGGCCAACGTCCTGACTTTC. This translates into CASSPRQVRGGANVLTF. The chain carries TRBV11-2 and TRBJ2-6, with D possibly matching TRBD1 (6 bases). Germline lookup yields CDR1 SGHAT and CDR2 FQNNGV. This CDR3 spans 17 amino acids. Trimming shortened V by 5 bases and J by 4 bases, and 18 bases separated the two germline ends. Looking up the rest from reference TRBV11-2 and TRBJ2-6 gives the full variable domain: EAGVAQSPRYKIIEKRQSVAFWCNPISGHATLYWYQQILGQGPKLLIQFQNNGVVDDSQLPKDRFSAERLKGVDSTLKIQPAKLEDSAVYLCASSPRQVRGGANVLTFGAGSRLTVL.